This T cell receptor (beta chain) was observed in a study of neurological immune-mediated disorders. This CDR3 contains 16 residues. Germline V gene data show CDR1 as MGHDK and CDR2 as SYGVNS. V gave up 2 bases and J gave up 5 bases, with 18 bases separating them. cDNA was made by 5'RACE with 10-nucleotide random UMIs. TCRdb redid the calling of the 5' RACE reads with MiXCR, one entry per CDR3 protein. The table has about 35,000 distinct CDR3 sequences, more than 6.5% seen once. This clonotype was observed at least ten times. V usage is TRBV25-1 and J usage is TRBJ1-2; possible D gene TRBD1, 5 bases. The TCR originated in a woman in her thirties or forties in good health. The sample consisted of PBMCs. The CDR3 region has the DNA TGTGCCAGCAGTGAAGGATTTCCCAACGGGGGGTATGGCTACACCTTC. Translating it yields CASSEGFPNGGYGYTF.